This TCR beta chain was found in a study of OX40 agonist ivuxolimab in advanced cancers. Findings and limits, study-wide: Normalized expansion of T-cell clones was also low for some nonresponders.

TCRdb keeps only in-frame clones here, not all; method: immunoSEQ multiplex PCR. In the table there are approximately 27,000 clones, 75% to 85% of which are singletons. The sample holds a few counts of this clone. Its matching antigen is unknown. Trimming shortened V by 3 bases and J by 5 bases, and 7 bases separated the two germline ends. CDR1 and CDR2 from the germline V gene are SGHTA and FQGNSA. This CDR3 has 12 residues. The sequences come from CD4+ or CD8+ T cells sorted from blood, collected in a trial of the OX40 agonist ivuxolimab. The chain joins TRBV7-2 to TRBJ1-1; no clear D gene. The TCR sequence derives from an adult with an advanced solid tumor such as melanoma, head and neck, liver or kidney cancer. The CDR3 DNA sequence: TGTGCCAGCAGCTTTTTACTAACTGAAGCTTTCTTT. This codes for CASSFLLTEAFF.